A single sample gave rise to the 12 T cell receptor beta chains below, sequenced in a study of blood T cell repertoires in COVID-19. Here immunoSEQ multiplex PCR was the method, and the copy in TCRdb shows in-frame clones only, minus some. The table records about 170,000 clones, 89% of them present only once. Sequencing input: PBMCs or T cells enriched from blood (not recorded which). The source is a woman aged 18-29 years who had recovered from COVID-19.

The chain joins TRBV4-1 to TRBJ1-2; TRBD1 might be the D (6 bases). Per germline, CDR1 MGHRA and CDR2 YSYEKL. V was cut by 4 bases and J by 2 bases, with 11 bases left in between. This CDR3 contains 14 residues. Here the CDR3 reads CASSLRTANYGYTF. CDR3 in DNA: TGCGCCAGCAGCCTCCGGACAGCCAACTATGGCTACACCTTC.

J is TRBJ1-3 and V is TRBV18; TRBD1 might be the D (6 bases). CDR1 and CDR2 from the germline V gene are KGHSH and LQKENI. V dropped 3 bases and J dropped 4 bases, with 13 bases sitting between them. The length of the CDR3 is 15 residues. Written as DNA, the CDR3 is TGTGCCAGCTCACCGGCAACAGGGACCGGAAACACCATATATTTT. Translated, it gives CASSPATGTGNTIYF. Based on the CDR3 plus reference TRBV18 and TRBJ1-3, the full variable domain is NAGVMQNPRHLVRRRGQEARLRCSPMKGHSHVYWYRQLPEEGLKFMVYLQKENIIDESGMPKERFSAEFPKEGPSILRIQQVVRGDSAAYFCASSPATGTGNTIYFGEGSWLTVV.

This CDR3 is CASTRDSRSNQPQHF. CDR3 DNA: TGTGCCAGTACTCGGGACAGTCGTAGCAATCAGCCCCAGCATTTT. This rearrangement joins TRBV19 to TRBJ1-5; 7 bases are a match to TRBD1. Germline V lookup: CDR1 LNHDA, CDR2 SQIVND (reference sequence). The CDR3 spans 15 residues. Losses at the gene ends were 7 bases for V and 0 bases for J; bases not matched to a gene: 6.

This sequence joins TRBV18 and TRBJ1-3; D unclear. The ends were cut back, 2 bases at V and 6 bases at J, with 14 bases in the middle. Germline V gene data show CDR1 as KGHSH and CDR2 as LQKENI. The CDR3 is made up of 15 amino acids. The CDR3 is CASSPAGLSANTIYF. The CDR3 DNA sequence: TGTGCCAGCTCACCAGCAGGTCTCTCGGCAAACACCATATATTTT.

This clone has just a few counts. The V call is TRBV7-3, the J call TRBJ1-2, with 8 bases fitting TRBD1. Trimming at V came to 8 bases and at J to 13 bases, leaving 6 bases not matched to a gene. The CDR3 is 10 amino acids. Germline V gene data show CDR1 as SGHTA and CDR2 as FQGTGA. The CDR3 region has the DNA TGTGCCAGCGGGACAGGTCCTCGCACCTTC. This gives the protein CASGTGPRTF.

The J gene is TRBJ2-3, the V gene TRBV4-3, with 16 bases fitting TRBD2. CDR3 length: 17 amino acids. V was clipped by 1 base and J by 5 bases; unmatched bases: 3. The germline gives CDR1 LGHNA, CDR2 YSLEER. CDR3 DNA: TGCGCCAGCAGCCAAGCCGGGACTAGCGGGAGGGGAGATACGCAGTATTTT. Translation gives CASSQAGTSGRGDTQYF.

V usage is TRBV28 and J usage is TRBJ1-3; a weak D match, TRBD1 (5 bases). The CDR3 totals 16 residues. V lost 2 bases and J 0 bases, leaving 11 bases between the germline ends. Germline V lookup: CDR1 MDHEN, CDR2 SYDVKM. The CDR3 loop is CASSLAGPISGNTIYF. The CDR3 region has the DNA TGTGCCAGCAGTTTAGCGGGACCGATCTCTGGAAACACCATATATTTT.

The chain is built from TRBV20-1 and TRBJ1-1, with 7 bases lining up with TRBD1. The germline CDR1 and CDR2 sequences are DFQATT and SNEGSKA (reference sequence). CDR3 size: 11 residues. The V segment lost 6 bases and the J segment 5 bases; nucleotides outside the gene matches: 3. CDR3 loop: CSAEGATEAFF. CDR3 bases: TGCAGTGCGGAGGGGGCGACTGAAGCTTTCTTT.

V and J are TRBV4-1 and TRBJ1-2, with a possible D match to TRBD1 (5 bases). V lost 3 bases to trimming and J lost 4 bases, with 18 bases between them. Looked up from germline, CDR1 is MGHRA and CDR2 is YSYEKL. This CDR3 has 16 residues. Here the CDR3 reads CASSHFSPPGIYGYTF. CDR3 in DNA: TGCGCCAGCAGCCATTTCTCCCCCCCAGGGATCTATGGCTACACCTTC.

V gene TRBV19 combines with J gene TRBJ1-1, with a tentative D call TRBD1 (5 bases). Germline lookup yields CDR1 LNHDA and CDR2 SQIVND (reference sequence). The CDR3 sequence is 13 residues long. V lost 4 bases and J lost 7, with 13 bases in between. In nucleotides, the CDR3 is TGTGCCAGTAGTACCAACACAGGCATTGAAGCTTTCTTT. Protein: CASSTNTGIEAFF.

This clone turned up a few times. The rearrangement joins TRBV24-1 to TRBJ2-5, with unresolved D. The CDR3 totals 16 residues. The V and J ends lost 4 bases and 4 bases respectively, with 18 bases between them. Per the germline V gene, CDR1 is KGHDR and CDR2 is SFDVKD. The CDR3 loop is CATSDPKGDFRETQYF. The CDR3 DNA reads as TGTGCCACCAGTGACCCTAAAGGCGACTTCCGAGAGACCCAGTACTTC.

This clone showed up just a few times. At one end, the junction sequence differs from germline, possibly due to a read error. This chain links TRBV3-1 (or the pseudogene TRBV3-2) with TRBJ2-7, with D possibly matching TRBD2 (5 bases). The CDR3 runs to 12 residues. Germline V CDR1 and CDR2: LGHDT, YNNKEL (reference sequence). The CDR3 sequence: CASSASGSLQHF. The DNA of the CDR3 is TGTGCCAGCAGTGCCTCGGGGTCCCTACAGCACTTC.